This T cell receptor beta chain was recovered during a study of beta chain features in type 1 diabetes. At the level of the study: Cell yields, gender and age were comparable in patients and healthy donors.

Sorting produced populations that all topped 98% purity. All of the isolated RNA was reverse transcribed, so expressed TCRB transcripts were sequenced. Using immunoSEQ multiplex PCR, the repertoire was profiled, and TCRdb retains in-frame clones only, with some absent. The sample has 200,000 to 300,000 clones; approximately 14% are singletons. Trimming left V 0 bases short and J 6 bases short, with 12 bases between. This CDR3 has 14 amino acids. Germline CDR1 is SEHNR and CDR2 is FQNEAQ (reference sequence). Sequences were obtained from naive CD4+ T cells from blood. The sequence derives from a woman aged 40 to 50 in good health. The chain carries TRBV7-9 and TRBJ2-7; unclear D gene. DNA of the CDR3: TGTGCCAGCAGCTTAGCGCTTGGCGGCGGCGAGCAGTACTTC. Residues: CASSLALGGGEQYF.